These 7 T cell receptor beta chains share one sample of origin, sequenced in a study of T-cell reconstitution after alpha-beta-depleted transplantation in children. The library targeted TCRbeta and was prepared with unique molecular identifiers. A single record per CDR3 protein comes from TCRdb applying MiXCR to the PCR reads. The data contain about half a million distinct CDR3 sequences, around 13% of them singletons. The sequenced sample was PBMCs from the stem cell graft donor, obtained from the stem cell graft. These receptor sequences come from a human donor who donated a stem cell graft to a child with combined immunodeficiency.

This clonotype was seen a few times. This chain uses TRBV6-1 with TRBJ2-1; D not resolved. V lost 8 bases, J lost 2 bases, and 10 bases lay in between. The CDR3 loop spans 13 amino acids. Looked up from germline, CDR1 is MNHNS and CDR2 is SASEGT. The DNA for the CDR3 is TGTGCCAGCTTTGGAGACCCCTACAATGAGCAGTTCTTC. It codes for CASFGDPYNEQFF.

This clonotype was seen only a few times. The chain joins TRBV9 to TRBJ2-7; possibly TRBD1 for D (5 bases). The CDR3 extends over 14 amino acids. V dropped 3 bases and J dropped 4 bases, with 14 bases sitting between them. Germline CDR1 reads SGDLS; CDR2 reads YYNGEE. The CDR3 region is CASSAGLSGYEQYF. The DNA for the CDR3 is TGTGCCAGCAGCGCTGGCTTGTCAGGGTACGAGCAGTACTTC.

This rearrangement joins TRBV19 to TRBJ2-7; 11 bases match TRBD2. This CDR3 is built from 14 residues. The germline V gene encodes CDR1 LNHDA and CDR2 SQIVND (reference sequence). Losses at the gene ends were 1 base for V and 7 bases for J; bases not matched to a gene: 3. DNA of the CDR3: TGTGCCAGTAGTATAGGACTAGCGGGATCTGAGCAGTACTTC. This sequence encodes CASSIGLAGSEQYF.

There are a few counts of this clonotype. This chain joins TRBV7-8 and TRBJ2-3; 10 positions agree with TRBD2. CDR3 size: 17 residues. With 1 base clipped from V and 2 bases from J, the junction kept 6 bases outside the gene matches. Germline V gives CDR1 SGHVS, CDR2 FQNEAQ. The CDR3 coding sequence is TGTGCCAGCAGCTTAGTGTTAGCGGGAGGATCCACAGATACGCAGTATTTT. Amino acid sequence: CASSLVLAGGSTDTQYF.

This clonotype was picked up a small number of times. This sequence joins TRBV10-3 and TRBJ1-5; D gene uncertain. Germline V gives CDR1 ENHRY, CDR2 SYGVKD. Trimming took 4 bases from V and 5 from J, leaving 9 bases between them. The CDR3 spans 13 residues. For the CDR3, the DNA is TGTGCCATCAGTGTAACAGAATATCAGCCCCAGCATTTT. Translation gives CAISVTEYQPQHF.

The CDR3 loop is CAISESSGGTKNIQYF. The DNA for the CDR3 is TGTGCCATCAGTGAGTCAAGCGGGGGTACCAAAAACATTCAGTACTTC. V is TRBV10-3 and J is TRBJ2-4; 8 nucleotides agree with TRBD2. V dropped 0 bases and J dropped 2; count of bases not matched to a gene: 3. CDR3 length: 16 amino acids. Germline CDR1 is ENHRY and CDR2 is SYGVKD.

The V call is TRBV5-5, the J call TRBJ2-7; 10 bases match TRBD2. V was pared by 4 bases and J by 2 bases, with 6 bases of the junction left unmatched. The CDR3 extends over 15 amino acids. Germline V gene data show CDR1 as SGHKS and CDR2 as YYEKEE (reference sequence). For the CDR3, the DNA is TGTGCCAGCAGCATGACTAGCGGGCTCCCCTACGAGCAGTACTTC. Translation gives CASSMTSGLPYEQYF.